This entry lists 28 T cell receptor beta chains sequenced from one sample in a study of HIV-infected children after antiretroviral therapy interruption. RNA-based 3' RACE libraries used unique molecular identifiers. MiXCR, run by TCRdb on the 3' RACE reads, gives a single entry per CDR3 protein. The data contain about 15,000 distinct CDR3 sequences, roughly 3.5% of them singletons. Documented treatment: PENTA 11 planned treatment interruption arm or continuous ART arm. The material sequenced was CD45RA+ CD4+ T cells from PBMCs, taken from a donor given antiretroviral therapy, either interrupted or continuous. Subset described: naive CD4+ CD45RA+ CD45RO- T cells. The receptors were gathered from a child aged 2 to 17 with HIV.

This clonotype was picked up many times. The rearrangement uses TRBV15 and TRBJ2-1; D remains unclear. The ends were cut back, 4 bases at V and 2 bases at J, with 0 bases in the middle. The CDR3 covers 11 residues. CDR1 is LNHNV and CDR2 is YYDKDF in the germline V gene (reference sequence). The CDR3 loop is CATSTYNEQFF. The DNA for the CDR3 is TGTGCCACCAGCACCTACAATGAGCAGTTCTTC.

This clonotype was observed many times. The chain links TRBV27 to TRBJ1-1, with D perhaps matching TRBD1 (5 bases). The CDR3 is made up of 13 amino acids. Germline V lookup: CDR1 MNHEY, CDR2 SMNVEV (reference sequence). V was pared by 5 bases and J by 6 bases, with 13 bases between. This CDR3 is CASSPQGNPEAFF. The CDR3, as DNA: TGTGCCAGCAGTCCCCAGGGAAATCCTGAAGCTTTCTTT.

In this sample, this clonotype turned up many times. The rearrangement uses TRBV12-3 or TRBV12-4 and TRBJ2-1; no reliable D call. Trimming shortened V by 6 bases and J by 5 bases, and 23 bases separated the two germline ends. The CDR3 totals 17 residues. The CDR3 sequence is CASRASRWGTPDNEQFF. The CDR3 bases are TGTGCCAGCAGAGCGTCAAGGTGGGGAACCCCAGACAATGAGCAGTTCTTC.

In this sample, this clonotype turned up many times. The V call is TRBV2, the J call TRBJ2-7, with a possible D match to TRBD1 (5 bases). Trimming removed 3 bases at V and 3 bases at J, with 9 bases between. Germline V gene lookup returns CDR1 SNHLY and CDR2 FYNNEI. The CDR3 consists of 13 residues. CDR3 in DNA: TGTGCCAGCAGTGAGAGACAGAACTACGAGCAGTACTTC. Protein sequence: CASSERQNYEQYF.

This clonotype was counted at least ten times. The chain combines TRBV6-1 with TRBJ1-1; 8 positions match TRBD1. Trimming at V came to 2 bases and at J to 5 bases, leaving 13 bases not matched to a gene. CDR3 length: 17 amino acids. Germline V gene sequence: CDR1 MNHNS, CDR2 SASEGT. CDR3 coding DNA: TGTGCCAGCAGTGAAAGGCAGGGGGCCGTTAGGAAAACTGAAGCTTTCTTT. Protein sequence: CASSERQGAVRKTEAFF.

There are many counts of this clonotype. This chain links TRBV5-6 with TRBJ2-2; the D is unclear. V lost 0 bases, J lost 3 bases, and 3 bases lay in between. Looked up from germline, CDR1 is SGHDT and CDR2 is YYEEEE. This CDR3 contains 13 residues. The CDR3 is CASSLADTGELFF. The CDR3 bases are TGTGCCAGCAGCTTGGCAGACACCGGGGAGCTGTTTTTT.

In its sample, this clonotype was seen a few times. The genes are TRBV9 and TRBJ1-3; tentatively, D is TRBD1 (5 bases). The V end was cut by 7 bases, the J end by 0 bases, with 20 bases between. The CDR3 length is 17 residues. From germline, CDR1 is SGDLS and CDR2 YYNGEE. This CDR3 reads CASAVHNGANSGNTIYF. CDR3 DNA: TGTGCCAGCGCGGTGCATAATGGGGCTAACTCTGGAAACACCATATATTTT.

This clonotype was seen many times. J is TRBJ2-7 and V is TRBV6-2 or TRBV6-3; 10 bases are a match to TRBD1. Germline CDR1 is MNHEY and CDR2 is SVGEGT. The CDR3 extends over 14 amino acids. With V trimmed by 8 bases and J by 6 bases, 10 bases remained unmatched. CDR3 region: CASGKTGGKAEQYF. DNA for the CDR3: TGTGCCAGCGGAAAGACAGGGGGCAAGGCCGAGCAGTACTTC.

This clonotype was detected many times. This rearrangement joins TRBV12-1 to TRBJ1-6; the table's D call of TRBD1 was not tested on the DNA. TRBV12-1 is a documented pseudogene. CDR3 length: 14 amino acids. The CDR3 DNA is TGTGCCAGCGGCTTTGCGGGGCCGGGTTCACCCCTCCACTTT. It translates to CASGFAGPGSPLHF.

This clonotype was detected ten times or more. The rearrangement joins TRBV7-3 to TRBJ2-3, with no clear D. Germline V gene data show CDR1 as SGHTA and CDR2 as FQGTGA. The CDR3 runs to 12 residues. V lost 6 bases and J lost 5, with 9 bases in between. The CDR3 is CASSPGGDTQYF. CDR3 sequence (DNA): TGTGCCAGCAGTCCGGGTGGAGATACGCAGTATTTT. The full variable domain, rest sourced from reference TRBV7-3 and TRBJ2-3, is GAGVSQTPSNKVTEKGKYVELRCDPISGHTALYWYRQSLGQGPEFLIYFQGTGAADDSGLPNDRFFAVRPEGSVSTLKIQRTERGDSAVYLCASSPGGDTQYFGPGTRLTVL.

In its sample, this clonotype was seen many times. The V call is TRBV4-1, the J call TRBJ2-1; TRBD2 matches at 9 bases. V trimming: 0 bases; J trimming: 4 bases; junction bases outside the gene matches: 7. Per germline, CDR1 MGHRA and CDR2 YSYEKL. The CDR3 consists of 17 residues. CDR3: CASSQEFGLAGYNEQFF. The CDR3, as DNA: TGCGCCAGCAGCCAAGAGTTCGGCCTAGCGGGGTACAATGAGCAGTTCTTC.

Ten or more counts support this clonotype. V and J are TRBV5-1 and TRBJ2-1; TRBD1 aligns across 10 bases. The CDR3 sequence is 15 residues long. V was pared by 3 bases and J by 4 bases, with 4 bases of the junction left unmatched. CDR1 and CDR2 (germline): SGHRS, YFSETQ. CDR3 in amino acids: CASSWDRGPYNEQFF. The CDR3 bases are TGCGCCAGCAGCTGGGACAGGGGACCTTACAATGAGCAGTTCTTC.

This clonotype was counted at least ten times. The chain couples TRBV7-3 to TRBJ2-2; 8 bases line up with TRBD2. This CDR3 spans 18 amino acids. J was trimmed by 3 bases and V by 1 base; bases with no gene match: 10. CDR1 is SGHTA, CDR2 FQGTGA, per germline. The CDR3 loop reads CASSLIPREAGDTGELFF. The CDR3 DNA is TGTGCCAGCAGCTTAATACCGCGAGAAGCGGGGGACACCGGGGAGCTGTTTTTT.

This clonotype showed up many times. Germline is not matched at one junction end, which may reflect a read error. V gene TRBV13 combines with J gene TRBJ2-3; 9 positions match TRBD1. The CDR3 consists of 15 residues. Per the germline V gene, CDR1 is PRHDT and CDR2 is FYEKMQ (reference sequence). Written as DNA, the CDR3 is TGTGCCAGCAGTAGGACAGGGGCTAGTGCAGAAACGCTGTATTTT. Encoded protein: CASSRTGASAETLYF.

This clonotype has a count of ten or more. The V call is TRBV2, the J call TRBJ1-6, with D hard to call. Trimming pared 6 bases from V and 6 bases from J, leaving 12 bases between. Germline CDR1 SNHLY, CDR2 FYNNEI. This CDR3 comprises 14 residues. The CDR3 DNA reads TGTGCCAGCAGGTGGGATAGGAGTAATTCACCCCTCCACTTT. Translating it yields CASRWDRSNSPLHF.

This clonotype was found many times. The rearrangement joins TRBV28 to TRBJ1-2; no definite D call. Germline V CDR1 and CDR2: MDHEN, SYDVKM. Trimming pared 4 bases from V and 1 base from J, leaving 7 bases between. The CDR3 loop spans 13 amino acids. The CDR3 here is CASSSPFNYGYTF. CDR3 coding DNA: TGTGCCAGCAGTTCCCCGTTTAACTATGGCTACACCTTC.

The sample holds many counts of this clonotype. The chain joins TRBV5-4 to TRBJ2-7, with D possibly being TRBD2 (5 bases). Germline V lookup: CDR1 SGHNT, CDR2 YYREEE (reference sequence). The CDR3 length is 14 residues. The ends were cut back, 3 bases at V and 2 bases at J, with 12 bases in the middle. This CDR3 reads CASSSTAVTYEQYF. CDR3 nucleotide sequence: TGTGCCAGCAGCTCCACAGCGGTGACCTACGAGCAGTACTTC. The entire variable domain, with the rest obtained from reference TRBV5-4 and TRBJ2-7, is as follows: ETGVTQSPTHLIKTRGQQVTLRCSSQSGHNTVSWYQQALGQGPQFIFQYYREEENGRGNFPPRFSGLQFPNYSSELNVNALELDDSALYLCASSSTAVTYEQYFGPGTRLTVT.

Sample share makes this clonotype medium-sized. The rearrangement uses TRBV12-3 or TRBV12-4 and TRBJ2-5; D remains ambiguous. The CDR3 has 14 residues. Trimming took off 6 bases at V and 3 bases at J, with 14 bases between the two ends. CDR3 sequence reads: CASRRRTEKETQYF. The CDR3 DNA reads TGTGCCAGCAGGAGACGGACGGAGAAAGAGACCCAGTACTTC.

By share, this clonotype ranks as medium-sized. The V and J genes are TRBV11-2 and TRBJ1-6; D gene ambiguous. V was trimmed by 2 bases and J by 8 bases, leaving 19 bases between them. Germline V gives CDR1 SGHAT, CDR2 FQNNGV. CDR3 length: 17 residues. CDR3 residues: CASSLYPGQISHSPLHF. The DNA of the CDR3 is TGTGCCAGCAGCTTATATCCCGGTCAGATTTCCCATTCACCCCTCCACTTT. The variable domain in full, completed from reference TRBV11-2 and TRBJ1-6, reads EAGVAQSPRYKIIEKRQSVAFWCNPISGHATLYWYQQILGQGPKLLIQFQNNGVVDDSQLPKDRFSAERLKGVDSTLKIQPAKLEDSAVYLCASSLYPGQISHSPLHFGNGTRLTVT.

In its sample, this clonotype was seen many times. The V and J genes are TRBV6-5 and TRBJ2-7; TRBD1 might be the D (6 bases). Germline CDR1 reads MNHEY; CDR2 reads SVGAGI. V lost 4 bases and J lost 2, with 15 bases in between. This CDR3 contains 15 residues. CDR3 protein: CASSSDSDRTYEQYF. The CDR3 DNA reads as TGTGCCAGCAGTTCCGATTCTGACAGGACCTACGAGCAGTACTTC.

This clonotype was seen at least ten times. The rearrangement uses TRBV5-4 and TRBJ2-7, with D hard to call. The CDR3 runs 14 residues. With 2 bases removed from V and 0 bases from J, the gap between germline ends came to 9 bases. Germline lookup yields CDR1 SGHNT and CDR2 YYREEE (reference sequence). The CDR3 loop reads CASSFDRYSYEQYF. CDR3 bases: TGTGCCAGCAGCTTTGACCGTTACTCCTACGAGCAGTACTTC.

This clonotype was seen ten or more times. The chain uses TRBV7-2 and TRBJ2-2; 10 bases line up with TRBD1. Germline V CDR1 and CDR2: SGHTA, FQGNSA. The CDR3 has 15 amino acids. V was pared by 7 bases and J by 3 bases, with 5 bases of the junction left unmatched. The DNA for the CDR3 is TGTGCCAGCAAAAGACAGGGGGCGTACACCGGGGAGCTGTTTTTT. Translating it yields CASKRQGAYTGELFF.

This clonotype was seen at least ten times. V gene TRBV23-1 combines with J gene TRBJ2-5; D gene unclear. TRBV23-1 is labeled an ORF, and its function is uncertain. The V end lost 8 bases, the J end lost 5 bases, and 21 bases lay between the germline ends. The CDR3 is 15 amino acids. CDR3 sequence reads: CASARTPGYGETQYF. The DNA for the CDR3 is TGCGCCAGCGCGCGGACCCCGGGTTACGGGGAGACCCAGTACTTC.

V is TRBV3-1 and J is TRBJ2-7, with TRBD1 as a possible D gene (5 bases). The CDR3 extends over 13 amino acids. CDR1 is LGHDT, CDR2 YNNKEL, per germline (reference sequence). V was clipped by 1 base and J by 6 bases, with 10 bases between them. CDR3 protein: CASSQALGLEQYF. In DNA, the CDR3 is TGTGCCAGCAGCCAAGCCCTGGGGCTCGAGCAGTACTTC.

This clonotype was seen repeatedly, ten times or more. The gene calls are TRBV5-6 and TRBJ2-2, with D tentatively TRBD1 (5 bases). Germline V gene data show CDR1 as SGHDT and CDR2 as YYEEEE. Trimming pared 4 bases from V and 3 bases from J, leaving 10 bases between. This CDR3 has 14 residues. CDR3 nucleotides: TGTGCCAGCAGCGGAATAGGGGACACCGGGGAGCTGTTTTTT. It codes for CASSGIGDTGELFF.

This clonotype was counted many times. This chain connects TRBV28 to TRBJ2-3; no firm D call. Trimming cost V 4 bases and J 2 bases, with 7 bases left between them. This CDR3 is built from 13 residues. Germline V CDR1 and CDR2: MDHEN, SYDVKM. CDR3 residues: CASSSPDTDTQYF. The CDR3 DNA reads TGTGCCAGCAGTTCGCCAGACACAGATACGCAGTATTTT.

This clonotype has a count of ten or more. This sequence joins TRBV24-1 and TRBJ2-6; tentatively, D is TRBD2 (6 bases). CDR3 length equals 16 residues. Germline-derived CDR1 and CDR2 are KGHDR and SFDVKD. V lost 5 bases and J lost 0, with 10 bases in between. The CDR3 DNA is TGTGCCACCAGTGGGAGGGAGTTCTCTGGGGCCAACGTCCTGACTTTC. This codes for CATSGREFSGANVLTF.

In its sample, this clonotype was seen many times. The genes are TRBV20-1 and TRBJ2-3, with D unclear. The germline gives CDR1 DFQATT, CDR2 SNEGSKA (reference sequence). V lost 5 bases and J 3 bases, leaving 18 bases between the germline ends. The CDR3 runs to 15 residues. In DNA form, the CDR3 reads TGCAGTGCTCTCCTACTCGCTTCCGGGACAGATACGCAGTATTTT. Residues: CSALLLASGTDTQYF.